The rows below give T cell receptor beta chains drawn from one sample of a study of OX40 agonist ivuxolimab in advanced cancers. TCRdb keeps only in-frame clones here, not all; method: immunoSEQ multiplex PCR. This sample has over 150,000 clones, with approximately 94% found just once. The sequenced sample was CD4+ or CD8+ T cells sorted from blood, obtained in a trial of the OX40 agonist ivuxolimab. Receptors originate from an adult with an advanced solid tumor such as melanoma, head and neck, liver or kidney cancer. Each CDR3 is given with its conserved first and last residue. D genes are given only for firm matches. Size values are once, few and many counts, or a class for expanded clones, and some rows have none.

clone_size cdr3_length j_call d_call v_call cdr3_nt cdr3_aa
NA 15 TRBJ2-7 NA TRBV6-1 TGTGCCAGCAGTGGAAAGGAGCGCCTCGCCTACGAGCAGTACTTC CASSGKERLAYEQYF
NA 14 TRBJ1-1 NA TRBV28 TGTGCCAGCCGTTGGGCGGCAGGGAACACTGAAGCTTTCTTT CASRWAAGNTEAFF
NA 14 TRBJ2-3 NA TRBV6-6 TGTGCCAGCAAAAGGCCGGAGAGCACAGATACGCAGTATTTT CASKRPESTDTQYF
NA 13 TRBJ2-5 NA TRBV7-2 TGTGCCAGCAGCCTCCGGAATGCCAGGGCCCAGTACTTC CASSLRNARAQYF
NA 16 TRBJ2-7 NA TRBV6-6 TGTGCCAGCAGTTACTCCCCCGGGGAGAGCGGCTACGAGCAGTACTTC CASSYSPGESGYEQYF
NA 15 TRBJ2-2 NA TRBV5-1 TGCGCCAGCAGCTTGGTCGCAGCGGTAACCGGGGAGCTGCTTTTT CASSLVAAVTGELLF
NA 15 TRBJ1-2 TRBD1 TRBV5-1 TGCGCCAGCAGCTTGGGGGGGACAGACCCCTATGGCTACACCTTC CASSLGGTDPYGYTF
NA 18 TRBJ2-3 TRBD2 TRBV7-2 TGTGCCAGCAGCTTAGTCAGGTTGGCGGGAGGCTCCGGAGATACGCAGTATTTT CASSLVRLAGGSGDTQYF
NA 14 TRBJ1-1 NA TRBV14 TGTGCCAGCAGCCGCGTCACAGGGTTGGATGAAGCTTTCTTT CASSRVTGLDEAFF
NA 16 TRBJ1-5 TRBD1 TRBV7-9 TGTGCCAGCAGCCCCAGGGGACAGGGGGACAATCAGCCCCAGCATTTT CASSPRGQGDNQPQHF
NA 14 TRBJ1-5 NA TRBV18 TGTGCCAGCTCACCACAGGGGGGTCGGCAGCCCCAGCATTTT CASSPQGGRQPQHF
NA 14 TRBJ2-7 NA TRBV25-1 TGTGCCACCGCGGACGGGACAATGGCCTACGAGCAGTACTTC CATADGTMAYEQYF
NA 16 TRBJ2-5 NA TRBV21-1 TGTGCCAGCAGCCCCATATCGACAGGGTGCGGAGAGACCCAGTACTTC CASSPISTGCGETQYF
NA 16 TRBJ2-7 NA TRBV7-2 TGTGCCAGCAGCCCCCCCGGGGGAGTGAATACCTACGAGCAGTACTTC CASSPPGGVNTYEQYF
NA 18 TRBJ1-3 NA TRBV7-2 TGTGCCAGCAGCTTACAGCCAGGGACGGCCGACTCTGGAAACACCATATATTTT CASSLQPGTADSGNTIYF
NA 15 TRBJ2-5 NA TRBV9 TGTGCCAGCAGCGTAGGTGCGAGGGTTCAAGAGACCCAGTACTTC CASSVGARVQETQYF
once 18 TRBJ1-1 TRBD1 TRBV27 TGTGCCAGCAGTCCCACCGACTGGACAGGGGCCCGGAGCACTGAAGCTTTCTTT CASSPTDWTGARSTEAFF
NA 14 TRBJ2-1 NA TRBV5-1 TGCGCCAGCAGCTTGGCCACATCCATCAATGAGCAGTTCTTC CASSLATSINEQFF
NA 14 TRBJ2-5 TRBD1 TRBV7-8 TGTGCCAGCAGCAGCGGACAGGTCCGAGAGACCCAGTACTTC CASSSGQVRETQYF
NA 14 TRBJ1-1 TRBD1 TRBV29-1 TGCAGCGTACCCGGGACAGGGATGAACACTGAAGCTTTCTTT CSVPGTGMNTEAFF
NA 18 TRBJ2-3 NA TRBV7-2 TGTGCCAGCAGCCGACACAAACCGGGACTCCCTAGCACAGATACGCAGTATTTT CASSRHKPGLPSTDTQYF
NA 15 TRBJ2-1 NA TRBV9 TGTGCCAGCAGCGTAGACCCCGCCGGCTACACTGAGCAGTTCTTC CASSVDPAGYTEQFF
NA 14 TRBJ1-2 NA TRBV6-5 TGTGCCAGCACTCAGAGCTGGGGCGACTATGGCTACACCTTC CASTQSWGDYGYTF
NA 16 TRBJ2-3 TRBD1 TRBV19 TGTGCCAGTGGATTCGGGACAGGGGCCGGATTGAATACGCAGTATTTT CASGFGTGAGLNTQYF
NA 13 TRBJ1-1 NA TRBV5-1 TGCGCCAGCAGCGTCGTTGGAGGGGTGGAAGCTTTCTTT CASSVVGGVEAFF
NA 11 TRBJ1-1 NA TRBV6-5 TGTGCCAGCAGTACACAGGGTGAAGCTTTCTTT CASSTQGEAFF
NA 15 TRBJ2-7 TRBD1 TRBV2 TGTGCCAGCAGTGAAATTTTGATGACAGGGGATGAGCAGTACTTC CASSEILMTGDEQYF
NA 13 TRBJ2-3 NA TRBV7-9 TGTGCCATCCCACGGGGAGGGACAGCGAATTTGTATTTT CAIPRGGTANLYF
NA 11 TRBJ1-2 NA TRBV20-1 TGCAGTGCTACCACCGGGACCGGCTACACCTTC CSATTGTGYTF
NA 12 TRBJ1-1 NA TRBV25-1 TGTGCCAGCCAAAATTGGGAGGCTGAAGCTTTCTTT CASQNWEAEAFF
NA 15 TRBJ2-3 TRBD2 TRBV28 TGTGCTAGCAGCCCCAGCGGGGGCAATACAGATACGCAGTATTTT CASSPSGGNTDTQYF
NA 15 TRBJ1-2 NA TRBV6-5 TGTGCCAGCAGTTTAATTGGAGGGGTCAGCTATGGCTACACCTTC CASSLIGGVSYGYTF